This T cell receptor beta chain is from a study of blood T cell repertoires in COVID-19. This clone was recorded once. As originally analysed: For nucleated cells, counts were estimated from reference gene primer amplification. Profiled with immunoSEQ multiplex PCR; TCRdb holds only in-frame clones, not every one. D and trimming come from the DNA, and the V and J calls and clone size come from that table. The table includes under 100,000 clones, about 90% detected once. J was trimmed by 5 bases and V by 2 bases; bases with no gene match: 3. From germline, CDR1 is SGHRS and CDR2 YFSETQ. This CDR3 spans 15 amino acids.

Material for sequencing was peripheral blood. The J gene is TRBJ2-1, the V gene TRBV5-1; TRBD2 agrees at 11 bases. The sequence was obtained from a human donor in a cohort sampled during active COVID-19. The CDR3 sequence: CASSLGTSGNNEQFF. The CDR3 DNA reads TGCGCCAGCAGCTTAGGGACTAGCGGCAACAATGAGCAGTTCTTC.